These T cell receptor beta chains were read from a single sample in a study of cytomegalovirus exposure and HLA in healthy donors. The repertoire was sequenced with immunoSEQ multiplex PCR; TCRdb's copy has only in-frame clones and lacks some. The sample consists of roughly 90,000 clones, approximately 78% of them appearing once. Material: PBMCs. The receptors come from a woman between 35 and 50 years old in good health and CMV-seropositive. Both conserved end residues are part of each CDR3. A D gene is named only where the DNA matches it firmly. Size is stated for part of the rows, as once, few or many counts, or as a class when the clone is expanded.

TRBV11-1	TRBJ2-2	.	TRBD1	TGTGCCAGCAGTCATGGGACAGTCACCGGGGAGCTGTTTTTT	CASSHGTVTGELFF
TRBV6-5	TRBJ2-7	.	TRBD2	TGTGCCAGCAACAGACTAGCGGGTTCCTACGAGCAGTACTTC	CASNRLAGSYEQYF
TRBV29-1	TRBJ1-2	few	.	TGCAGCGTTGACATTCCTGAGGGCTACACCTTC	CSVDIPEGYTF
TRBV4-1	TRBJ2-7	few	TRBD2	TGCGCCAGCAGCCAAGATTTTGCTAGCGGCTACGAGCAGTACTTC	CASSQDFASGYEQYF
TRBV16	TRBJ2-7	few	TRBD1	TGTGCCAGCCTCAGACAGGGGGCGACTTACGAGCAGTACTTC	CASLRQGATYEQYF
TRBV25-1	TRBJ2-2	.	.	TGTGCCAGCAGTGTGGACGGGGAAACCGGGGAGCTGTTTTTT	CASSVDGETGELFF
TRBV6-1	TRBJ1-6	.	.	TGTGCCAGTAGTGAGACGGGAGGGAACTTTTCACCCCTCCACTTT	CASSETGGNFSPLHF
TRBV7-9	TRBJ2-3	.	.	TGTGCCAGCAGCTTAGCGGGAGGCACAGATACGCAGTATTTT	CASSLAGGTDTQYF
TRBV10-3	TRBJ1-4	.	TRBD1	TGTGCCATCAGTGATGGCAGGGGGTCTAATGAAAAACTGTTTTTT	CAISDGRGSNEKLFF
TRBV14	TRBJ2-7	.	TRBD1	TGTGCCAGCAGCCCGGGGACAGTTCTAGGCTACGAGCAGTACTTC	CASSPGTVLGYEQYF
TRBV19	TRBJ2-7	few	TRBD2	TGTGCCAGTAGTATAGCCCGGGAGGCCTGGCAGTACTTC	CASSIAREAWQYF
TRBV5-1	TRBJ2-2	.	.	TGCGCCAGCAGCTTGGACACAGGTACCGGGGAGCTGTTTTTT	CASSLDTGTGELFF
TRBV6-5	TRBJ2-7	.	.	TGTGCCAGCAGTTACTCGCCGTACAGACCCTACGAGCAGTACTTC	CASSYSPYRPYEQYF
TRBV5-1	TRBJ1-1	.	.	TGCGCCAGCAGCTTGTCGGGCAGGGAGGCTGAAGCTTTCTTT	CASSLSGREAEAFF
TRBV29-1	TRBJ2-4	.	.	TGCAGCGTTGAGACTAACCTAGCCAAAAACATTCAGTACTTC	CSVETNLAKNIQYF
TRBV21-1	TRBJ2-5	.	.	TGTGCCAGAGGGAGTTCGGGACAGATGAAAGAGACCCAGTACTTC	CARGSSGQMKETQYF
TRBV29-1	TRBJ2-7	.	TRBD2	TGCAGCGCCCCCGGGACTAGCTCCGGGGCTCAGTACTTC	CSAPGTSSGAQYF
TRBV7-2	TRBJ2-1	.	.	TGTGCCAGCAGCTTAGGCCAGGTGAAGTTCTTC	CASSLGQVKFF
TRBV5-4	TRBJ1-1	few	.	TGTGCCAGCAGCTCCGTACAGGGCGGGAACACTGAAGCTTTCTTT	CASSSVQGGNTEAFF
TRBV5-6	TRBJ2-1	.	TRBD2	TGTGCCAGCAGCCTAAGCGGGACTAGCGGGAGTTACTCCTACAATGAGCAGTTCTTC	CASSLSGTSGSYSYNEQFF
TRBV5-6	TRBJ2-7	.	.	TGTGCCAGCAGCTTGCAGGGGAGGGCTTTCGAGCAGTACTTC	CASSLQGRAFEQYF
TRBV4-1	TRBJ2-7	.	TRBD2	TGCGCCAGCAGCCAAGAAAGAGCGGGAGATCGCGAGCAGTACTTC	CASSQERAGDREQYF
TRBV27	TRBJ2-1	.	.	TGTGCCAGCAGTTTATTCGGACACGTGAATGAGCAGTTCTTC	CASSLFGHVNEQFF
TRBV28	TRBJ1-1	once	.	TGTGCCAGCAGTTTACGTGACTCGGCTGGGGCTTTCTTT	CASSLRDSAGAFF
TRBV28	TRBJ2-7	.	.	TGTGCCAGCAGTTTACAGGGGGGCCCTGAGCTTTACGAGCAGTACTTC	CASSLQGGPELYEQYF
TRBV6-5	TRBJ2-7	.	TRBD2	TGTGCCAGCAGTTACAGGCGGGAGGGCCGCCACGAGCAGTACTTC	CASSYRREGRHEQYF
TRBV7-2	TRBJ2-7	.	.	TGTGCCAGCAGCTTAGATGACACCCAGCAGTACTTC	CASSLDDTQQYF
TRBV7-6	TRBJ1-2	.	TRBD1	TGTGCCAGCAGCCCGGGACAGGGGCGAGGCTATGGCTACACCTTC	CASSPGQGRGYGYTF
TRBV29-1	TRBJ2-5	.	TRBD1	TGCAGCTTTGTACAGGGGCGGGAGACCCAGTACTTC	CSFVQGRETQYF
TRBV5-1	TRBJ2-3	.	TRBD1	TGCGCCAGCTTCCCCGGGACAGGCACAGATACGCAGTATTTT	CASFPGTGTDTQYF
TRBV27	TRBJ2-1	.	TRBD1	TGTGCCAGCAGCACTAGCCCGGGACAGGTCTACAATGAGCAGTTCTTC	CASSTSPGQVYNEQFF